One and the same sample provided the 3 T cell receptor beta chains below, sequenced in a study of blood T cell repertoires in COVID-19. Data came from immunoSEQ multiplex PCR; TCRdb stores just in-frame clones and leaves some out. The sample consists of 200,000 to 300,000 clones, approximately 88% of them appearing once. Sequencing used PBMCs or T cells enriched from blood (not recorded which). These receptor sequences come from a woman in her forties who had been exposed to COVID-19.

V usage is TRBV27 and J usage is TRBJ1-1; D is unclear. Trimming left V 3 bases short and J 1 base short, with 6 bases between. The CDR3 length is 13 residues. CDR1 and CDR2 (germline): MNHEY, SMNVEV (reference sequence). Here the CDR3 reads CASSLRWNTEAFF. CDR3 in DNA: TGTGCCAGCAGTTTGCGATGGAACACTGAAGCTTTCTTT.

The rearrangement links TRBV5-4 to TRBJ2-3, with 13 bases that match TRBD2. Germline-derived CDR1 and CDR2 are SGHNT and YYREEE (reference sequence). The CDR3 has 16 residues. J gave up 4 bases and V 3 bases, and 5 bases lay outside the gene matches. CDR3 protein: CASSSRTSGRPDTQYF. The CDR3 DNA is TGTGCCAGCAGCTCTAGGACTAGCGGGAGACCAGATACGCAGTATTTT.

Only one count was recorded for this clone. This chain uses TRBV11-2 with TRBJ1-4; tentative D call: TRBD1 (5 bases). The V end was cut by 4 bases, the J end by 3 bases, with 12 bases between. Germline values: CDR1 SGHAT, CDR2 FQNNGV. CDR3 length: 15 amino acids. CDR3 DNA: TGTGCCAGCAGCTCCGTTAAAGGGGCTAATGAAAAACTGTTTTTT. It codes for CASSSVKGANEKLFF.